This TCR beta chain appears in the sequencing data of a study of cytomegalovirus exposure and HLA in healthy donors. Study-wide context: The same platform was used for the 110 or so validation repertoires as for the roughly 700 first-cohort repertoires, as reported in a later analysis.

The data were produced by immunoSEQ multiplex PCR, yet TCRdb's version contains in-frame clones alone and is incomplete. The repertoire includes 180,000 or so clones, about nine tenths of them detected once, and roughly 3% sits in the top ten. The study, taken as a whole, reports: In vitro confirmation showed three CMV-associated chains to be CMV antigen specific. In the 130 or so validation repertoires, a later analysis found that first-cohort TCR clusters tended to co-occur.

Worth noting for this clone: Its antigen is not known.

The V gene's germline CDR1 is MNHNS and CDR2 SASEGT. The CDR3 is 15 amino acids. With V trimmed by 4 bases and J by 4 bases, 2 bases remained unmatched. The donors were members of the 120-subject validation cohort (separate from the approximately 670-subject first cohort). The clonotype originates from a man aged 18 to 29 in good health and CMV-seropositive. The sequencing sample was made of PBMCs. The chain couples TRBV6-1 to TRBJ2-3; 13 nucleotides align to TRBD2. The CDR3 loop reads CASSGGLAGPDTQYF. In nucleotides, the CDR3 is TGTGCCAGCAGTGGGGGACTAGCGGGACCAGATACGCAGTATTTT.